Presented here are 26 T cell receptor beta chains from one specimen sequenced in a study of T cells in lung cancer brain metastases. Assay used: immunoSEQ multiplex PCR; TCRdb lists only in-frame clones, some missing. Found here are several thousand clones, under 90% of them singletons; the top ten hold roughly 9.2%. Specimen: tumor tissue from a brain metastasis. These receptors all stem from a woman in her forties or fifties with non-small cell lung cancer that had spread to the brain.

The chain carries TRBV9 and TRBJ1-1; D unclear. Germline CDR1 SGDLS, CDR2 YYNGEE. V was trimmed by 7 bases and J by 3 bases, leaving 10 bases between them. The CDR3 is 12 residues long. CDR3 DNA: TGTGCCAGCTCGACCGGGGACACTGAAGCTTTCTTT. This translates into CASSTGDTEAFF.

CDR3 in DNA: TGTGCCAGCAGCAAAGACAGATTTGGGGAGAATGAGCAGTTCTTC. This translates into CASSKDRFGENEQFF. The rearrangement uses TRBV6-5 and TRBJ2-1; D may correspond to TRBD1 or TRBD2 (5 bases each). Germline lookup yields CDR1 MNHEY and CDR2 SVGAGI. Trimming shortened V by 6 bases and J by 7 bases, and 19 bases separated the two germline ends. The CDR3 runs 15 residues.

V gene TRBV5-1 combines with J gene TRBJ2-7; D not certain. V was pared by 0 bases and J by 0 bases, with 10 bases between. Germline CDR1 reads SGHRS; CDR2 reads YFSETQ. This CDR3 spans 15 amino acids. CDR3 sequence reads: CASSLGQSSSYEQYF. As DNA, the CDR3 is TGCGCCAGCAGCTTGGGGCAGTCCAGCTCCTACGAGCAGTACTTC.

The chain couples TRBV6-6 to TRBJ1-6, with D tentatively TRBD1 (6 bases). CDR3 length: 14 residues. In germline, CDR1 is MNHNY, CDR2 SVGAGI (reference sequence). The germline V and J ends were trimmed by 7 bases and 6 bases, with 13 bases remaining between them. The CDR3 is CASTTTGRNSPLHF. CDR3 nucleotides: TGTGCCAGCACAACGACAGGCCGTAATTCACCCCTCCACTTT.

V and J are TRBV19 and TRBJ2-5; D may be TRBD1 (7 bases). The CDR3 has 15 amino acids. Germline CDR1 is LNHDA and CDR2 is SQIVND (reference sequence). The V end was cut by 9 bases, the J end by 2 bases, with 19 bases between. The CDR3 loop is CASRQGRGRQETQYF. CDR3 nucleotides: TGTGCCAGCCGCCAAGGCAGGGGGAGGCAAGAGACCCAGTACTTC.

The chain carries TRBV7-6 and TRBJ1-1; possible D gene TRBD1, 6 bases. The CDR3 spans 13 residues. Trimming took 3 bases from V and 7 from J, leaving 12 bases between them. Germline CDR1 SGHVS, CDR2 FNYEAQ. The CDR3 nucleotides read TGTGCCAGCAGCTTTTCAGGGGACGGTGAAGCTTTCTTT. Protein sequence: CASSFSGDGEAFF.

The CDR3 DNA sequence: TGTGCCAGCAGGGGATCAGGCCCCGGCCCCTACGAGCAGTACTTC. Its translation is CASRGSGPGPYEQYF. This chain connects TRBV2 to TRBJ2-7; D is unclear. Germline CDR1 is SNHLY and CDR2 is FYNNEI. This CDR3 comprises 15 residues. V was cut by 6 bases and J by 2 bases, with 17 bases left in between.

The chain recombines TRBV25-1 with TRBJ1-1; D is perhaps TRBD1 (6 bases). V gave up 6 bases and J gave up 1 base, with 12 bases separating them. The CDR3 consists of 14 residues. Germline CDR1 reads MGHDK; CDR2 reads SYGVNS. This CDR3 is CASRETGTNTEAFF. Written as DNA, the CDR3 is TGTGCCAGCAGGGAGACAGGAACGAACACTGAAGCTTTCTTT.

This chain uses TRBV5-1 with TRBJ2-2; TRBD2 agrees at 11 bases. The junction had 2 bases not matched to a gene; V was cut back by 4 bases and J by 3 bases. Germline CDR1 and CDR2: SGHRS and YFSETQ. The CDR3 is 15 residues long. Here the CDR3 reads CASSPGLADTGELFF. The CDR3 nucleotides are TGCGCCAGCAGCCCGGGACTAGCGGACACCGGGGAGCTGTTTTTT.

The chain is built from TRBV11-2 and TRBJ2-5, with 12 positions matching TRBD2. The CDR3 is made up of 17 amino acids. Germline CDR1 reads SGHAT; CDR2 reads FQNNGV. V shed 2 bases, J shed 5 bases, and the junction held 9 bases outside the gene matches. This CDR3 reads CASSLTRLAGDRETQYF. For the CDR3, the DNA is TGTGCCAGCAGCTTAACGAGACTAGCGGGAGATCGGGAGACCCAGTACTTC.

This clone was detected a few times. The rearrangement joins TRBV19 to TRBJ2-1, with D possibly matching TRBD2 (6 bases). This CDR3 region has 14 residues. The germline gives CDR1 LNHDA, CDR2 SQIVND (reference sequence). V was cut by 7 bases and J by 9 bases, with 19 bases left in between. In nucleotides, the CDR3 is TGTGCCAGTAAAATTGAGTCACGGGAGATTGAGCAGTTCTTC. Its protein product is CASKIESREIEQFF.

This clone was detected only once. The V and J genes are TRBV10-3 and TRBJ2-1; 8 nucleotides match TRBD2. The J segment lost 6 bases and the V segment lost 2 bases, leaving 9 bases of the junction unmatched. Germline V gives CDR1 ENHRY, CDR2 SYGVKD. The CDR3 is 16 residues long. The CDR3 bases are TGTGCCATCAGTGAGGATCCGGGACTAGGGGGCAATGAGCAGTTCTTC. The encoded protein is CAISEDPGLGGNEQFF.

The chain uses TRBV4-3 and TRBJ1-2; D is perhaps TRBD1 (5 bases). V was pared by 0 bases and J by 8 bases, with 19 bases between. The CDR3 runs 16 residues. The germline V gene encodes CDR1 LGHNA and CDR2 YSLEER. CDR3 residues: CASSQDLTGHWYGYTF. For the CDR3, the DNA is TGCGCCAGCAGCCAAGATCTCACAGGTCATTGGTACGGCTACACCTTC.

The V call is TRBV5-5, the J call TRBJ2-1; D call uncertain. The CDR3 has 16 residues. Germline V CDR1 and CDR2: SGHKS, YYEKEE (reference sequence). The ends were cut back, 4 bases at V and 0 bases at J, with 14 bases in the middle. The CDR3 sequence: CASSQDDLSSYNEQFF. The DNA for the CDR3 is TGTGCCAGCAGCCAGGACGACCTTAGCTCCTACAATGAGCAGTTCTTC.

The V gene is TRBV5-1, the J gene TRBJ1-2, with D unresolved. Trimming removed 4 bases from V and 8 bases from J, with 18 bases in between. Germline CDR1 reads SGHRS; CDR2 reads YFSETQ. The CDR3 loop spans 14 amino acids. CDR3 nucleotide sequence: TGCGCCAGCAGCGTGGACGCCATGCTCATGGGCTACACCTTC. Amino acids: CASSVDAMLMGYTF.

V gene TRBV6-6 combines with J gene TRBJ1-2; perhaps TRBD1 as D (6 bases). Germline CDR1 is MNHNY and CDR2 is SVGAGI (reference sequence). Between the trimmed V and J ends, which lost 8 bases and 2 bases, there was a span of 18 bases. The CDR3 has 15 amino acids. The CDR3: CASLKGGEENYGYTF. For the CDR3, the DNA is TGTGCCAGCCTGAAGGGGGGGGAGGAAAACTATGGCTACACCTTC.

The chain combines TRBV27 with TRBJ1-2; tentative D call: TRBD1 (6 bases). V was shortened by 10 bases and J by 7 bases, with 16 bases between the two germline ends. Germline V gives CDR1 MNHEY, CDR2 SMNVEV (reference sequence). CDR3 length: 12 residues. The CDR3 DNA reads TGTGCCACGGGGGGGCAGTCCGCTGGCTACACCTTC. Amino acids: CATGGQSAGYTF.

This clone was picked up a small number of times. The chain combines TRBV7-8 with TRBJ1-1, with D possibly matching TRBD1 (5 bases). Germline V gene sequence: CDR1 SGHVS, CDR2 FQNEAQ. V gave up 2 bases and J gave up 1 base, with 20 bases separating them. CDR3 length: 18 residues. DNA for the CDR3: TGTGCCAGCAGCTTATACCTCGTCCCTTCGGGGGGGAACACTGAAGCTTTCTTT. Its translation is CASSLYLVPSGGNTEAFF.

V is TRBV27 and J is TRBJ2-1, with TRBD1 identical over 9 bases. Losses at the gene ends were 7 bases for V and 5 bases for J; bases not matched to a gene: 6. The CDR3 runs to 14 residues. CDR1 is MNHEY, CDR2 SMNVEV, per germline (reference sequence). The CDR3 loop is CASIGTGTHNEQFF. CDR3 bases: TGTGCCAGCATAGGGACAGGGACTCACAATGAGCAGTTCTTC.

CDR3 protein: CASSNAVGQLNYGYTF. For the CDR3, the DNA is TGTGCCAGCAGTAATGCCGTCGGACAGCTGAACTATGGCTACACCTTC. The rearrangement joins TRBV28 to TRBJ1-2; D may be TRBD1 (6 bases). Germline V gene sequence: CDR1 MDHEN, CDR2 SYDVKM. CDR3 length equals 16 residues. V dropped 5 bases and J dropped 2 bases, with 18 bases sitting between them.

This clone was found once. The chain combines TRBV28 with TRBJ1-5; 7 bases fit TRBD1. Per germline, CDR1 MDHEN and CDR2 SYDVKM. V gave up 7 bases and J gave up 3 bases; unmatched junction bases: 3. This CDR3 region has 13 residues. CDR3 amino acids: CASTGQINQPQHF. The CDR3 DNA reads as TGTGCCAGCACGGGACAGATCAATCAGCCCCAGCATTTT.

The chain's CDR3 is CASRGQGINSPLHF. DNA of the CDR3: TGTGCCAGCAGGGGACAGGGGATAAATTCACCCCTCCACTTT. The rearrangement uses TRBV27 and TRBJ1-6, with 10 bases fitting TRBD1. CDR1 is MNHEY, CDR2 SMNVEV, per germline (reference sequence). This CDR3 has 14 amino acids. Trimming at V came to 6 bases and at J to 7 bases, leaving 3 bases not matched to a gene.

The genes are TRBV2 and TRBJ2-7; the D is unclear. This CDR3 is built from 11 residues. Trimming removed 6 bases at V and 4 bases at J, with 7 bases between. Germline CDR1 SNHLY, CDR2 FYNNEI. The CDR3 DNA is TGTGCCAGCAGATACGGTTACGAGCAGTACTTC. Its translation: CASRYGYEQYF.

The chain joins TRBV4-2 to TRBJ1-1; 7 nucleotides match TRBD1. CDR3 length: 17 residues. The V and J ends lost 0 bases and 0 bases, in that order; junction bases with no gene match: 7. Germline assignment: CDR1 LGHNA and CDR2 YNFKEQ. CDR3 coding DNA: TGTGCCAGCAGCCAAGAAATAGCAGGACAGGTGAACACTGAAGCTTTCTTT. Its protein product is CASSQEIAGQVNTEAFF.

This clone was recorded once. This sequence joins TRBV27 and TRBJ2-3, with D unclear. The CDR3 runs to 11 residues. V gave up 4 bases and J gave up 5 bases, with 4 bases separating them. CDR1 and CDR2 (germline): MNHEY, SMNVEV (reference sequence). The CDR3 sequence: CASSSQDTQYF. The CDR3 nucleotides are TGTGCCAGCAGTTCTCAAGATACGCAGTATTTT.

The chain links TRBV5-1 to TRBJ2-5; D unclear. The V gene's germline CDR1 is SGHRS and CDR2 YFSETQ. V lost 4 bases and J lost 1, with 11 bases in between. This CDR3 comprises 14 residues. CDR3 loop: CASSTSTGQETQYF. The CDR3 nucleotides are TGCGCCAGCAGCACATCGACTGGCCAAGAGACCCAGTACTTC.